This TCR beta chain was obtained from a study of blood T cell repertoires in COVID-19. Study in general: Some COVID-19 samples were acute and others convalescent; all came from the United States, Italy and Spain. The analysed material was cDNA or gDNA that came from T cells, B-cell-depleted T cells, or PBMCs.

Germline V lookup: CDR1 MDHEN, CDR2 SYDVKM. Trimming removed 6 bases at V and 6 bases at J, with 17 bases between. CDR3 size: 15 residues. Data came from immunoSEQ multiplex PCR; TCRdb stores just in-frame clones and leaves some out. The table includes roughly 100,000 clones, about 80% detected once. The chain recombines TRBV28 with TRBJ1-4; a weak D match, TRBD1 (6 bases). The receptor was derived from a man older than 75 with acute or convalescent COVID-19. The sequencing input was peripheral blood. The CDR3 here is CASSGDNLEDEKLFF. For the CDR3, the DNA is TGTGCCAGCAGCGGGGACAACTTGGAGGATGAAAAACTGTTTTTT.